Presented here are 16 T cell receptor beta chains from one specimen sequenced in a study of blood T cell repertoires in COVID-19. Assay: immunoSEQ multiplex PCR; the TCRdb copy retains only in-frame clones and omits some. The sample gives roughly 330,000 clones, around 87% of which show up once; 5.3% is in the top ten. Specimen: PBMCs or T cells enriched from blood (not recorded which). These receptors originate from a woman in her 30s who had recovered from COVID-19.

The chain carries TRBV19 and TRBJ2-1, with 7 bases lining up with TRBD2. Unmatched junction bases numbered 10, after V lost 2 bases and J lost 9 bases. CDR3 length: 15 residues. The germline gives CDR1 LNHDA, CDR2 SQIVND (reference sequence). The CDR3 is CASSIRGGAWGEQFF. Here the CDR3 DNA reads TGTGCCAGTAGTATAAGGGGAGGGGCGTGGGGTGAGCAGTTCTTC.

The rearrangement links TRBV5-1 to TRBJ2-5; D call uncertain. Germline V gene lookup returns CDR1 SGHRS and CDR2 YFSETQ. The CDR3 has 13 amino acids. V dropped 2 bases and J dropped 0 bases, with 5 bases sitting between them. Here the CDR3 reads CASSFNYQETQYF. The CDR3 region has the DNA TGCGCCAGCAGCTTCAACTACCAAGAGACCCAGTACTTC.

The chain has TRBV27 and TRBJ2-1; 7 bases align to TRBD1. The V and J ends lost 6 bases and 5 bases, in that order; junction bases with no gene match: 10. This CDR3 has 15 residues. Germline V gives CDR1 MNHEY, CDR2 SMNVEV (reference sequence). CDR3 region: CASRNTGVYDNEQFF. The CDR3 coding sequence is TGTGCCAGCAGGAACACAGGGGTCTACGACAATGAGCAGTTCTTC.

The J gene is TRBJ1-1, the V gene TRBV27; D uncertain. The germline CDR1 and CDR2 sequences are MNHEY and SMNVEV (reference sequence). V lost 8 bases and J lost 3, with 13 bases in between. The CDR3 sequence is 13 residues long. CDR3 sequence (DNA): TGTGCCAGCTCGCAATTACTTGACACTGAAGCTTTCTTT. It codes for CASSQLLDTEAFF.

The J gene is TRBJ1-2, the V gene TRBV19, with 8 nucleotides matching TRBD1. Germline-derived CDR1 and CDR2 are LNHDA and SQIVND (reference sequence). CDR3 size: 15 residues. With 6 bases clipped from V and 5 bases from J, the junction kept 11 bases outside the gene matches. The DNA of the CDR3 is TGTGCCAGTAGGGGGTGGACAGGGCCGTCGTATGGCTACACCTTC. Residues: CASRGWTGPSYGYTF.

The rearrangement uses TRBV6-5 and TRBJ2-7, with D perhaps matching TRBD2 (5 bases). Germline V gene lookup returns CDR1 MNHEY and CDR2 SVGAGI. Trimming cost V 4 bases and J 7 bases, with 11 bases left between them. This CDR3 spans 12 amino acids. CDR3 in amino acids: CASSSPGFEQYF. Here the CDR3 DNA reads TGTGCCAGCAGTTCCCCGGGGTTTGAGCAGTACTTC.

The chain is built from TRBV7-9 and TRBJ1-3, with D tentatively TRBD1 (5 bases). The germline V gene has CDR1 SEHNR and CDR2 FQNEAQ (reference sequence). The CDR3 runs 15 residues. The V end was cut by 7 bases, the J end by 0 bases, with 13 bases between. CDR3 sequence: CASIIGGPSGNTIYF. CDR3 nucleotide sequence: TGTGCCAGCATCATCGGGGGACCCTCTGGAAACACCATATATTTT.

This chain joins TRBV2 and TRBJ1-4, with a tentative D call TRBD1 (6 bases). The CDR3 has 14 amino acids. The germline CDR1 and CDR2 sequences are SNHLY and FYNNEI. The V gene lost 6 bases and the J gene lost 7 bases, with 15 bases spanning the gap. CDR3 sequence: CASRATGLVEKLFF. The DNA of the CDR3 is TGTGCCAGCAGGGCCACAGGGCTAGTTGAAAAACTGTTTTTT.

V and J are TRBV28 and TRBJ1-6; 9 positions agree with TRBD1. J was trimmed by 10 bases and V by 0 bases; bases with no gene match: 13. The germline V gene encodes CDR1 MDHEN and CDR2 SYDVKM. This CDR3 has 18 amino acids. The CDR3 loop reads CASSLWIRDRVGGSPLHF. CDR3 nucleotide sequence: TGTGCCAGCAGTTTATGGATCCGGGACAGGGTCGGGGGATCACCCCTCCACTTT.

The rearrangement links TRBV5-1 to TRBJ1-2, with D possibly matching TRBD1 (5 bases). The CDR3 has 14 amino acids. In germline, CDR1 is SGHRS, CDR2 YFSETQ. The germline V and J ends were trimmed by 0 bases and 4 bases, with 10 bases remaining between them. CDR3 region: CASSLAGRGYGYTF. CDR3 sequence (DNA): TGCGCCAGCAGCTTGGCAGGAAGGGGCTATGGCTACACCTTC.

The chain couples TRBV5-4 to TRBJ2-5; the D gene is possibly TRBD2 (6 bases). Trimming left V 7 bases short and J 0 bases short, with 13 bases between. This CDR3 region has 14 residues. Germline lookup yields CDR1 SGHNT and CDR2 YYREEE (reference sequence). CDR3 residues: CASGTVGYQETQYF. The CDR3 nucleotides are TGTGCCAGCGGGACTGTTGGGTACCAAGAGACCCAGTACTTC.

The chain links TRBV2 to TRBJ1-1; tentatively, D is TRBD1 (5 bases). V lost 7 bases and J 1 base, leaving 7 bases between the germline ends. The CDR3 sequence is 12 residues long. Germline V lookup: CDR1 SNHLY, CDR2 FYNNEI. This CDR3 reads CASIDRNTEAFF. CDR3 nucleotides: TGTGCCAGCATCGACAGGAACACTGAAGCTTTCTTT.

This chain joins TRBV23-1 and TRBJ1-5; a weak D match, TRBD1 (6 bases). TRBV23-1 is given ORF status, its function remaining uncertain. V was pared by 0 bases and J by 8 bases, with 14 bases between. The CDR3 runs 15 residues. The CDR3 DNA reads TGCGCCAGCAGTCAATCCCCCGGGGGGCTCGAGCCCCAGCATTTT. It encodes CASSQSPGGLEPQHF.

The CDR3 coding sequence is TGTGCCAGCAGCTGGTTAACAGGGGTCACTGAAGCTTTCTTT. This encodes CASSWLTGVTEAFF. The chain couples TRBV7-9 to TRBJ1-1, with 7 bases identical to TRBD1. The J segment lost 4 bases and the V segment lost 4 bases, leaving 6 bases of the junction unmatched. The CDR3 length is 14 residues. The germline V gene has CDR1 SEHNR and CDR2 FQNEAQ (reference sequence).

This clone has a single count. V usage is TRBV7-9 and J usage is TRBJ1-4; unclear D gene. The CDR3 consists of 15 residues. Deletions cut 5 bases from V and 0 bases from J, with 10 bases between. Germline CDR1 and CDR2: SEHNR and FQNEAQ (reference sequence). Here the CDR3 DNA reads TGTGCCAGCAGCCTCGCCAGTTCAACTAATGAAAAACTGTTTTTT. Protein sequence: CASSLASSTNEKLFF.

The chain has TRBV4-3 and TRBJ1-6, with 7 bases fitting TRBD1. This CDR3 is built from 15 residues. Germline trimming cut 1 base from V and 8 bases from J; bases unmatched to any gene: 5. Germline values: CDR1 LGHNA, CDR2 YSLEER. The CDR3 sequence: CASSQGTGADSPLHF. CDR3 coding DNA: TGCGCCAGCAGCCAAGGAACAGGGGCAGATTCACCCCTCCACTTT.